The 5 T cell receptor beta chains below come from one sample, sequenced in a study of vaccination effects on CD4 cells after COVID-19 (dated by TCRdb to between 2022 and 2023). Library creation used the immunoSEQ multiplex PCR assay. Here the immuneACCESS table is served through TCRdb, limited to in-frame sequences with V and J called. Missing clones are a known gap in these copies; in checked studies unresolved V genes cover under half, and the rest lacks a known reason. This sample gives more than 20,000 clones in total; 75% to 80% of them show up just once. The top ten clonotypes cover 19% of the sample. To identify antigen-specific CD4+ T cell clonotypes by their expansion, the ViraFEST assay first stimulated PBMC with viral peptide pools and then applied TCR sequencing. After around ten days of culture, CD4+ T cells were isolated with the EasySep CD4+ T cell isolation kit. PCR-confirmed SARS-CoV-2 infection had occurred in convalescent patients between March and December 2020, before the Alpha, Beta and Delta variants emerged in the United States.

These receptors lack a known antigen. This specimen consisted of CD4+ T cells from PBMCs cultured with HCoV-NL63 spike peptides, obtained before COVID-19 vaccination. The cell subset or site label, read with the paper, signifies: HCoV-NL63 spike overlapping peptide pool stimulation. These receptors came from a human donor who had a prior SARS-CoV-2 infection.

This chain joins TRBV4-1 and TRBJ2-7; 7 positions agree with TRBD2. Germline V lookup: CDR1 MGHRA, CDR2 YSYEKL. V was pared by 0 bases and J by 2 bases, with 10 bases of the junction left unmatched. The CDR3 sequence is 17 residues long. CDR3 residues: CASSQDLLLAAPYEQYF. The DNA of the CDR3 is TGCGCCAGCAGCCAAGATCTTTTGCTAGCGGCCCCCTACGAGCAGTACTTC.

This clone was counted only a few times. This rearrangement joins TRBV7-2 to TRBJ2-7; 9 bases map to TRBD1. The germline gives CDR1 SGHTA, CDR2 FQGNSA. V shed 6 bases, J shed 2 bases, and the junction held 8 bases outside the gene matches. The CDR3 loop spans 15 amino acids. CDR3: CASRLTGTGTYEQYF. The CDR3, as DNA: TGTGCCAGCAGACTGACCGGGACAGGGACCTACGAGCAGTACTTC.

The rearrangement links TRBV7-2 to TRBJ1-2; D remains unclear. The CDR3 loop spans 17 amino acids. Per the germline V gene, CDR1 is SGHTA and CDR2 is FQGNSA. With 0 bases removed from V and 2 bases from J, the gap between germline ends came to 16 bases. CDR3 loop: CASSLASTQVGNYGYTF. CDR3 in DNA: TGTGCCAGCAGCTTAGCTAGTACCCAGGTGGGGAACTATGGCTACACCTTC.

The chain links TRBV19 to TRBJ2-7; TRBD2 agrees at 11 bases. The CDR3 consists of 15 residues. The germline V gene encodes CDR1 LNHDA and CDR2 SQIVND (reference sequence). Trimming took 4 bases from V and 4 from J; bases not matched to a gene: 6. CDR3 in amino acids: CASSKQTSGNYEQYF. The CDR3 bases are TGTGCCAGTAGTAAACAGACTAGCGGGAATTACGAGCAGTACTTC.

This clone was recorded once. V and J are TRBV7-2 and TRBJ2-7; the D gene could be TRBD1 or TRBD2 (5 bases each). V lost 5 bases, J lost 3 bases, and 11 bases lay in between. The CDR3 covers 13 residues. Germline V gene lookup returns CDR1 SGHTA and CDR2 FQGNSA. The CDR3 is CASSPGPNYEQYF. Here the CDR3 DNA reads TGTGCCAGCAGCCCGGGACCAAACTACGAGCAGTACTTC.